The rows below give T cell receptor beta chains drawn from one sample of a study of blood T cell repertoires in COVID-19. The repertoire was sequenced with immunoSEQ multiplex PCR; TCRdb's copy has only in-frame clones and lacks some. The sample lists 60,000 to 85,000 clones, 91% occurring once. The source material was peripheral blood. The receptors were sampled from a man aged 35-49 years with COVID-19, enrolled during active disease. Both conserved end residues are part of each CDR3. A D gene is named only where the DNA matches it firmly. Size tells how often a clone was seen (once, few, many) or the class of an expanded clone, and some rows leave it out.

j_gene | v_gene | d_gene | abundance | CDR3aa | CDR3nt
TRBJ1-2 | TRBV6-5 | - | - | CASTPGLLYGYTF | TGTGCCAGCACCCCCGGACTCCTTTATGGCTACACCTTC
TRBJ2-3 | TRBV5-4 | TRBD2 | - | CASSTSGGAGDTQYF | TGTGCCAGCAGCACTAGCGGGGGGGCTGGAGATACGCAGTATTTT
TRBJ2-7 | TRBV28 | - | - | CASSLLQGRKEQYF | TGTGCCAGCAGTTTGTTACAGGGAAGGAAGGAGCAGTACTTC
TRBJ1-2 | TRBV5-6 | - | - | CASNRENYGYTF | TGTGCCAGCAACAGGGAGAACTATGGCTACACCTTC
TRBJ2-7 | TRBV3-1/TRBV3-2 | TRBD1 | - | CASSLRDRSYEQYF | TGTGCCAGCAGCCTCCGGGACAGATCCTACGAGCAGTACTTC
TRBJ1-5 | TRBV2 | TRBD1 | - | CASSGTGSDQPQHF | TGTGCCAGCAGCGGGACAGGGTCCGATCAGCCCCAGCATTTT
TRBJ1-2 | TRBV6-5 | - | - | CASRGGSNYGYTF | TGTGCCAGCAGGGGAGGTTCGAACTATGGCTACACCTTC
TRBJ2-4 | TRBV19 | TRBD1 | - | CASSPRDRPKNIQYF | TGTGCCAGTAGTCCGCGGGACAGGCCCAAAAACATTCAGTACTTC
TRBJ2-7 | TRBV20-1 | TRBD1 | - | CSASTGTGGDEQYF | TGCAGTGCTAGTACCGGGACAGGGGGTGACGAGCAGTACTTC
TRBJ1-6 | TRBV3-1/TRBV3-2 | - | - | CASSQDGAGDSSYNSPLHF | TGTGCCAGCAGCCAAGATGGGGCAGGTGACAGCTCCTATAATTCACCCCTCCACTTT
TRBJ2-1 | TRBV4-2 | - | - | CASSQEARVGAYNEQFF | TGTGCCAGCAGCCAAGAGGCCCGGGTAGGAGCCTACAATGAGCAGTTCTTC
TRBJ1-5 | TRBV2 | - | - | CASRLQNQPQHF | TGTGCCAGCAGACTTCAAAATCAGCCCCAGCATTTT
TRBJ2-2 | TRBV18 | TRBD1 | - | CASSPRDRGSGTGELFF | TGTGCCAGCTCACCTAGGGACAGGGGGTCCGGTACCGGGGAGCTGTTTTTT
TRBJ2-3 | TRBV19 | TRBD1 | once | CASSIGGQGSTDTQYF | TGTGCCAGTAGTATAGGAGGACAGGGGAGCACAGATACGCAGTATTTT
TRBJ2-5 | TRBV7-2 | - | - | CASSVTWVWGETQYF | TGTGCCAGCAGCGTCACCTGGGTGTGGGGCGAGACCCAGTACTTC
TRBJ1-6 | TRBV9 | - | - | CASSVATDASPLHF | TGTGCCAGCAGCGTAGCTACAGATGCCTCACCCCTCCACTTT
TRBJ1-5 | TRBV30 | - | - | CAWSPLVQGENQPQHF | TGTGCCTGGAGTCCCTTAGTGCAGGGTGAAAATCAGCCCCAGCATTTT
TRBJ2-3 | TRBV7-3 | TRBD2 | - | CASSPAGTPGDTQYF | TGTGCCAGCAGCCCAGCGGGGACCCCTGGAGATACGCAGTATTTT
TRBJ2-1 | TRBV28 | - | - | CASRDSYNEQFF | TGTGCCAGCAGGGACAGTTACAATGAGCAGTTCTTC
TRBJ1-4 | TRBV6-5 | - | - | CASREGLLDEKLFF | TGTGCCAGCAGAGAGGGATTATTGGATGAAAAACTGTTTTTT
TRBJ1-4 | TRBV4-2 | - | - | CASSRKLEATNEKLFF | TGTGCCAGCAGCCGCAAGCTAGAAGCAACTAATGAAAAACTGTTTTTT
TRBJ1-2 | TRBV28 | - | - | CASGQGYTF | TGTGCCAGCGGCCAGGGCTACACCTTC
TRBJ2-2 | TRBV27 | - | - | CASSLAGNTGELFF | TGTGCCAGCAGTTTAGCGGGGAACACCGGGGAGCTGTTTTTT
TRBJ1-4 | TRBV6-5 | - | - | CASSKDTQGEKLFF | TGTGCCAGCAGCAAGGACACCCAAGGTGAAAAACTGTTTTTT
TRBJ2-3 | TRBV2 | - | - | CASKGEDTQYF | TGTGCCAGCAAAGGGGAAGATACGCAGTATTTT
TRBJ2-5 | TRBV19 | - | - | CASSITAFRETQYF | TGTGCCAGTAGTATAACCGCGTTCCGGGAGACCCAGTACTTC
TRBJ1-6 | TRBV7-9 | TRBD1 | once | CASSSTEGASRHSPLHF | TGTGCCAGCAGCTCTACCGAGGGGGCATCCCGACACTCACCCCTCCACTTT
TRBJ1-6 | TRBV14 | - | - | CASSQVQGDSPLHF | TGTGCCAGCAGCCAAGTCCAGGGTGATTCACCCCTCCACTTT
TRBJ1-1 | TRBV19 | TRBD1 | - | CASSGRTGVRAFF | TGTGCCAGTAGCGGTCGGACAGGGGTAAGAGCTTTCTTT
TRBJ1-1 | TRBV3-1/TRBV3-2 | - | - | CASSRRAASGTEAFF | TGTGCCAGCAGCCGCCGAGCGGCTTCGGGCACTGAAGCTTTCTTT
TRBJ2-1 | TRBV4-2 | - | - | CASSQGQDSYNEQFF | TGTGCCAGCAGCCAAGGACAGGACTCCTACAATGAGCAGTTCTTC